In this sample, the clone carrying this T cell receptor (beta chain) turned up a few times. This entry is derived from a study of PD-1 blockade in mismatch repair-deficient tumors. Data came from immunoSEQ multiplex PCR; TCRdb stores just in-frame clones and leaves some out. The repertoire holds about 110,000 clones, with approximately 80% as singletons. Germline V gene lookup returns CDR1 SNHLY and CDR2 FYNNEI. The V end lost 7 bases, the J end lost 10 bases, and 13 bases lay between the germline ends. There are 11 residues in the CDR3. The rearrangement links TRBV2 to TRBJ1-1, with unresolved D. The sequence came from an adult with mismatch repair-deficient cancer. The sample here was peripheral blood, taken 60 weeks after starting pembrolizumab. The CDR3 DNA reads TGTGCCAGCATTCGGGAAACCGGAGCTTTCTTT. It is translated as CASIRETGAFF.